This T cell receptor beta chain was found in a study of post-analysis software for immune sequencing data. The wider study: The patients showed relapsing-remitting, secondary progressive and progressive-relapsing multiple sclerosis courses. Findings of the study overall: Controls' normalized Chao1 diversity significantly exceeded that of multiple sclerosis patients. Several TRBV segments, TRBV5-6, TRBV5-1 and TRBV20-1 among them, were found more frequent in patients than controls. Co-batched samples clustered tightly together by F measure.

Germline assignment: CDR1 MGHRA and CDR2 YSYEKL. The CDR3 totals 17 residues. The library was made from cDNA and included unique molecular identifiers. About 540,000 cDNA molecules were obtained from roughly 0.93 to 9.6 million T cells. One entry per CDR3 protein, called by TCRdb with MiXCR from the PCR reads. Of about 400,000 distinct CDR3 sequences listed, less than 40% are singletons. This clonotype was recorded once. The antigen is undetermined. Compared with germline, one end of the junction differs, possibly owing to a read error. The chain is built from TRBV4-1 and TRBJ2-2; D might be TRBD2 (7 bases). The sequence was collected from a girl under 18 with multiple sclerosis. Sequenced input: blood. The CDR3 DNA sequence: TGCGCCAGCAGCCAAGATCCGTGGCAGGGGAGGGCCGGGAAGCTGTTTTTT. Translating gives CASSQDPWQGRAGKLFF.